The 9 T cell receptor beta chains reported below all come from one sample, sequenced in a study of tissue T cells after allogeneic stem cell transplantation (dated by TCRdb to between 2022 and 2023). Libraries came from the immunoSEQ multiplex PCR assay. TCRdb took this table from immuneACCESS and kept in-frame rearrangements with V and J called. Such tables lack part of the clones; where checked against another copy, unresolved V genes explain under half of the gap, and the rest is unexplained. The sample table holds some 22,000 clones, of which about 70% were seen once. The biggest ten clones account for about 0.38% of the sample. Source material: blood. These receptors all stem from a female BALB/c mouse in good health. This mouse strain bears the MHC haplotype H2-d.

This clone turned up a few times. Mouse gene names and germline throughout. The CDR3 end is not reached by the read, which stops 1 residue before it; the germline J gene fills it in. The chain combines TRBV1 with TRBJ2-7; D unresolved. The V end lost 4 bases, the J end lost 3 bases, and 7 bases lay between the germline ends. CDR3 size: 12 residues. Germline V CDR1 and CDR2: NSQYPW, LRSPGD (reference sequence). The CDR3 here is CTCSVDGYEQYF. The CDR3 bases that were read are TGCACCTGCAGTGTCGACGGCTATGAACAGTAC.

In regard to this clone: The genes and germline here are from mouse. The sequenced part of the CDR3 DNA is TGTGCCAGCACCGACTGGGTTGGTGCAGAAACGCTGTAT. It yields the protein CASTDWVGAETLY. The complete CDR3 reads CASTDWVGAETLYF. J is TRBJ2-3 and V is TRBV13-2, with 7 positions matching TRBD2. The CDR3 goes on 1 residue after the read ends, and that part is filled in from the germline J gene. CDR1 is NNHNN and CDR2 is SYGAGS in the germline V gene (reference sequence). V lost 7 bases to trimming and J lost 1 base; unmatched junction nucleotides: 6. This CDR3 has 14 amino acids.

As for this clone: Gene labels here are mouse ones. Sequencing ends 1 residue short of the CDR3 end; the germline J gene provides the rest. The chain has TRBV30 and TRBJ2-1, with 9 bases aligning to TRBD2. Losses at the gene ends were 3 bases for V and 4 bases for J; bases not matched to a gene: 4. Germline V gene sequence: CDR1 SQVVS, CDR2 ANEGSEA. The CDR3 spans 14 residues. The CDR3: CSSSLGGSYAEQFF. CDR3 bases read: TGTAGTTCTAGCCTGGGGGGGTCTTATGCTGAGCAGTTC.

Concerning this clone: Gene names refer to mouse genes. CDR3 sequence reads: CGARDSANTGQLYF. Incomplete CDR3 DNA: TGTGGTGCTAGGGACAGCGCAAACACCGGGCAGCTCTAC. The chain has TRBV20 and TRBJ2-2, with D hard to call. Coverage ceases 1 residue before the CDR3 finishes, and the germline J gene fills in the end. The germline gives CDR1 GFQATS, CDR2 STVNSAI. There are 14 residues in the CDR3. The V end lost 0 bases, the J end lost 0 bases, and 5 bases lay between the germline ends. The entire variable domain, with the rest obtained from reference TRBV20 and TRBJ2-2, is as follows: GALVYQYPRRTICKSGTSMRMECQAVGFQATSVAWYRQSPQKTFELIALSTVNSAIKYEQNFTQEKFPISHPNLSFSSMTVLNAYLEDRGLYLCGARDSANTGQLYFGEGSKLTVL.

About this clone itself: Gene names and germline refer to mouse. The read ends 1 residue before the CDR3 terminus; that terminus is restored from the germline J gene. The rearrangement uses TRBV1 and TRBJ2-3; weak D call: TRBD1 (5 bases). The CDR3 runs 14 residues. Germline CDR1 NSQYPW, CDR2 LRSPGD (reference sequence). V lost 1 base and J 1 base, leaving 6 bases between the germline ends. The covered CDR3 bases are TGCACCTGCAGTGCAGTCAGGGGTGCAGAAACGCTGTAT. It encodes CTCSAVRGAETLY. The entire CDR3 reads CTCSAVRGAETLYF.

A word on this clone: Gene names and germline match the mouse. The observed sequence ends 1 residue before the CDR3 terminus, with the missing tail filled in from the germline J gene. This rearrangement joins TRBV5 to TRBJ2-2; possible D gene TRBD2, 6 bases. There are 16 residues in the CDR3. Germline-derived CDR1 and CDR2 are LGHNA and YNLKQL (reference sequence). The V and J ends lost 0 bases and 4 bases respectively, with 12 bases between them. CDR3 residues: CASSQDAGAGTGQLYF. The CDR3 DNA, read in part, is TGTGCCAGCAGCCAAGATGCTGGGGCGGGCACCGGGCAGCTCTAC.

In the case of this clone: Gene names and germline match the mouse. With the read ending 1 residue before the CDR3 end, the germline J gene is used to fill in that end. This rearrangement joins TRBV13-2 to TRBJ1-2; D perhaps matches TRBD1 (5 bases). The CDR3 contains 14 residues. Looked up from germline, CDR1 is NNHNN and CDR2 is SYGAGS (reference sequence). V lost 2 bases to trimming and J lost 4 bases, with 12 bases between them. CDR3 protein: CASGETQGGSDYTF. The sequenced part of the CDR3 DNA is TGTGCCAGCGGTGAGACGCAGGGTGGCTCCGACTACACC.

On this clone: Germline and genes here are mouse. Read sequence stops 1 residue before the CDR3 end, and the germline J gene provides the missing end. The V gene is TRBV13-2, the J gene TRBJ1-1; 8 bases match TRBD1. Germline assignment: CDR1 NNHNN and CDR2 SYGAGS (reference sequence). The trim removed 4 bases at V and 7 bases at J, leaving 3 bases unmatched. The CDR3 has 12 amino acids. The CDR3 spells CASGPGTGEVFF. The DNA read from the CDR3 is TGTGCCAGCGGTCCCGGGACAGGAGAAGTCTTC.

Note on this clone: Gene names and germline match the mouse. The DNA ends 1 residue before the CDR3 does, and the rest of the CDR3 is filled in from the germline J gene. This rearrangement joins TRBV13-2 to TRBJ2-5; 11 positions match TRBD1. Germline lookup yields CDR1 NNHNN and CDR2 SYGAGS (reference sequence). V dropped 1 base and J dropped 2; count of bases not matched to a gene: 3. The CDR3 loop spans 16 amino acids. The CDR3 sequence: CASGDLGQGVQDTQYF. The CDR3 bases that were read are TGTGCCAGCGGTGATCTGGGACAGGGGGTCCAAGACACCCAGTAC.